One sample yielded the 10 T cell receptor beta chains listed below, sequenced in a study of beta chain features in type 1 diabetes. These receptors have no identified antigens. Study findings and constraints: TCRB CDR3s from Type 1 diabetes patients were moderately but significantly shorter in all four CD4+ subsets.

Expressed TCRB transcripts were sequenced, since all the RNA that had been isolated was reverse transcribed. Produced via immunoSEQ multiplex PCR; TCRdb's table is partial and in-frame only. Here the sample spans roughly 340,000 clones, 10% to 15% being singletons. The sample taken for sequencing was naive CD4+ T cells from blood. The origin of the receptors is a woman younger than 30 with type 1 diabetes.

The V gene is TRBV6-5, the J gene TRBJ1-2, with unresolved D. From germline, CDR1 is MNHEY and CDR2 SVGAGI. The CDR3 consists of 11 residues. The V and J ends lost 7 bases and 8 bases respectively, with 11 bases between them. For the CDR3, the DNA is TGTGCCAGCACCCAAGGCGGAGGCTACACCTTC. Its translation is CASTQGGGYTF.

CDR3 DNA: TGTGCCAGCAGCGGGGGACAGGGTATCACCGGGGAGCTGTTTTTT. As protein: CASSGGQGITGELFF. The chain joins TRBV9 to TRBJ2-2, with 9 bases fitting TRBD1. J lost 4 bases, V lost 3 bases, and 4 bases had no gene match. Germline CDR1 SGDLS, CDR2 YYNGEE. The CDR3 is made up of 15 amino acids. Looking up the rest from reference TRBV9 and TRBJ2-2 gives the full variable domain: DSGVTQTPKHLITATGQRVTLRCSPRSGDLSVYWYQQSLDQGLQFLIQYYNGEERAKGNILERFSAQQFPDLHSELNLSSLELGDSALYFCASSGGQGITGELFFGEGSRLTVL.

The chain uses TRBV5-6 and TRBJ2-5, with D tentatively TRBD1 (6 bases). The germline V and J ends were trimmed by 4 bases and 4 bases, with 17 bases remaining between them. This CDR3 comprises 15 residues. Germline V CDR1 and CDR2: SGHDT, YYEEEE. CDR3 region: CASSRSTGSRETQYF. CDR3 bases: TGTGCCAGCAGCCGAAGTACAGGGTCGCGAGAGACCCAGTACTTC. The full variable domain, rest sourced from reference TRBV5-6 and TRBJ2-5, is DAGVTQSPTHLIKTRGQQVTLRCSPKSGHDTVSWYQQALGQGPQFIFQYYEEEERQRGNFPDRFSGHQFPNYSSELNVNALLLGDSALYLCASSRSTGSRETQYFGPGTRLLVL.

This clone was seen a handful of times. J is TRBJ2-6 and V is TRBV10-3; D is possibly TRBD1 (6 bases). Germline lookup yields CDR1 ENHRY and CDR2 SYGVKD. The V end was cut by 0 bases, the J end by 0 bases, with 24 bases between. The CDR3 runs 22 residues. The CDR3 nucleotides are TGTGCCATCAGTGAGTCGAGGGGAAAGGCCGGGACATACCACTCTGGGGCCAACGTCCTGACTTTC. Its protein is CAISESRGKAGTYHSGANVLTF.

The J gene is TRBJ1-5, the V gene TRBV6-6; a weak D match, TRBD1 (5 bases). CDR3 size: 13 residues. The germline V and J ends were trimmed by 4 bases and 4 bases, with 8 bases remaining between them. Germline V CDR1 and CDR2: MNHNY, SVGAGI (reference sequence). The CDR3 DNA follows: TGTGCCAGCAGTTCGGACAAAAATCAGCCCCAGCATTTT. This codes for CASSSDKNQPQHF.

CDR3 DNA sequence: TGTGCCAGCAGCTTAGCCGCGACGGGGAAAGAGGGGTTCTTC. Translating it yields CASSLAATGKEGFF. The J gene is TRBJ2-1, the V gene TRBV7-9; a possible D gene is TRBD2 (5 bases). The length of the CDR3 is 14 residues. The germline gives CDR1 SEHNR, CDR2 FQNEAQ (reference sequence). V was pared by 0 bases and J by 15 bases, with 18 bases between.

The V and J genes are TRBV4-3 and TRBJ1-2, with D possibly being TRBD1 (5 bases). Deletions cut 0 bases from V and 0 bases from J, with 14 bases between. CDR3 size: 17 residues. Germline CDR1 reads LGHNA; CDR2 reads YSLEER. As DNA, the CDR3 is TGCGCCAGCAGCCAAGAGGTCACCGGGGGACCTAACTATGGCTACACCTTC. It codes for CASSQEVTGGPNYGYTF.

The CDR3: CASSATSGTYNEQFF. In DNA form, the CDR3 reads TGTGCCAGCAGTGCGACTAGCGGGACCTACAATGAGCAGTTCTTC. This chain uses TRBV25-1 with TRBJ2-1; 11 bases map to TRBD2. With 4 bases clipped from V and 2 bases from J, the junction kept 1 base outside the gene matches. This CDR3 has 15 amino acids. The germline V gene encodes CDR1 MGHDK and CDR2 SYGVNS.

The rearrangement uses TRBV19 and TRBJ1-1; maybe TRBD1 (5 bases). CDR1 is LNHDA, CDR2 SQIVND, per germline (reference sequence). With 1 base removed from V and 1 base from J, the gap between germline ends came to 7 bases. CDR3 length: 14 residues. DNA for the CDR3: TGTGCCAGTAGTATAGGACAGTCGAACACTGAAGCTTTCTTT. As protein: CASSIGQSNTEAFF.

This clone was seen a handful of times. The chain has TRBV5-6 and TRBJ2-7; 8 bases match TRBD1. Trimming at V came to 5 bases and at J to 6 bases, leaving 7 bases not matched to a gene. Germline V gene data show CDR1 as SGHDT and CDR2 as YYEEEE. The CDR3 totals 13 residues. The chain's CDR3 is CASRWTGKGEQYF. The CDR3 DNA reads TGTGCCAGCAGATGGACAGGGAAGGGCGAGCAGTACTTC.